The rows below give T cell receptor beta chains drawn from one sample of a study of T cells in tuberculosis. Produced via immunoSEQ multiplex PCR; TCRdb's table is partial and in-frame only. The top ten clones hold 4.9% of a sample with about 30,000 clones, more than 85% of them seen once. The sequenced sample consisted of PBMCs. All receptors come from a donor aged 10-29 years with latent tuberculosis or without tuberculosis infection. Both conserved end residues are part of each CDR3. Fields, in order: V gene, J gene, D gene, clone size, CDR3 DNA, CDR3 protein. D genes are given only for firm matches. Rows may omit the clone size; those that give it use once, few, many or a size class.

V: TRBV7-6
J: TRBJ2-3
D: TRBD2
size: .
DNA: TGTGCCAGCAGCTCGGGACTAGCGGGGGCAGGCGATACGCAGTATTTT
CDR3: CASSSGLAGAGDTQYF

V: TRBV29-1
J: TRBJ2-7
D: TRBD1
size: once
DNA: TGCAGCGTTGAACGACAGGGTGCTCAGTACTTC
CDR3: CSVERQGAQYF

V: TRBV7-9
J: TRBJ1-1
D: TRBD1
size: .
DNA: TGTGCCAGCAGCTCCCGACAGGGCAAGAACACTGAAGCTTTCTTT
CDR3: CASSSRQGKNTEAFF

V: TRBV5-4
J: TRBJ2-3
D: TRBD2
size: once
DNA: TGTGCCAGCAGCTTGATAGCGGGGGCCGTGGCCCGCGATACGCAGTATTTT
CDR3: CASSLIAGAVARDTQYF

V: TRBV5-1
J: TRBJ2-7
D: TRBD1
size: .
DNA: TGCGCCAGCAGCTTAGGACAGGCCACCTACGAGCAGTACTTC
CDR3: CASSLGQATYEQYF

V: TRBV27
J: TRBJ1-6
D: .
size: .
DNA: TGTGCCAGCAGTTTAGTAGGGGGAAAATCACCCCTCCACTTT
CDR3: CASSLVGGKSPLHF

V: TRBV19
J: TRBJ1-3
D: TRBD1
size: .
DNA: TGTGCCAGTAGTGTCCTTGGACAGGTCTCTGGAAACACCATATATTTT
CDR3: CASSVLGQVSGNTIYF

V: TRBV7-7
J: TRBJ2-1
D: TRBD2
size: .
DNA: TGTGCTAGCAGCCCATCGACTAGCGGGAACAATGAGCAGTTCTTC
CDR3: CASSPSTSGNNEQFF

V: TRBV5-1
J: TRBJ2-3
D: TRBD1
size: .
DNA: TGCGCCAGCAGCTTCGGACAGGGGGCGCGAGATACGCAGTATTTT
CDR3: CASSFGQGARDTQYF

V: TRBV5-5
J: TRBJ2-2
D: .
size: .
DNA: TGTGCCAGCAGCCGAAGTACTATCAACACCGGGGAGCTGTTTTTT
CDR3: CASSRSTINTGELFF

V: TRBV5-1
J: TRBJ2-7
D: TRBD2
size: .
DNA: TGCGCCAGCAGCTTGGGGGGACTAGCGGACCCGGACCTCCGCGAGCAGTACTTC
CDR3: CASSLGGLADPDLREQYF